The entry that follows covers one T cell receptor beta chain sequence. The CDR3 loop spans 14 amino acids. The germline V gene encodes CDR1 SGHRS and CDR2 YFSETQ. V gave up 4 bases and J gave up 2 bases, with 12 bases separating them. This record belongs to a study of T cells after yellow fever vaccination. TCRdb re-called the 5' RACE reads through MiXCR, storing one row per CDR3 protein. The data contain around 320,000 distinct CDR3 sequences, under 9% of them singletons. Sequencing used CD4+ T cells sorted from PBMCs, obtained 5 days after the yellow fever booster vaccination. The sequence was collected from a man aged 18-30 years who received the YFV17D yellow fever vaccine. The chain is built from TRBV5-1 and TRBJ1-2; perhaps TRBD1 as D (5 bases). CDR3 bases: TGCGCCAGCAGCCCGTACGACAGAAACTATGGCTACACCTTC. This sequence encodes CASSPYDRNYGYTF.